Shown below are 22 T cell receptor delta chains from a single sample sequenced in a study of Vδ1+ human thymocytes. Study-wide results and caveats: Highly polyclonal TRG and TRD repertoires with Gaussian CDR3 length distributions appeared in thymus.

Extracted RNA was reverse transcribed into cDNA. Pooled V-gene forward primers with one constant-region reverse primer generated the CDR3 amplicons by multiplex PCR. TCRdb reanalysed the multiplex PCR reads with CATT. This table has some 55,000 delta-chain clones, around 15% appearing once. Their specific antigens are unknown. Sequenced input: Vdelta1+ gamma-delta thymocytes from the thymus. The subset is: FACS-sorted CD3+ TCRalphabeta- TCRVdelta1+ TCRVdelta2- thymocytes. The receptors derive from a boy in the first two years of life who had congenital heart surgery.

This chain connects TRDV1 to TRDJ1; 12 positions agree with TRDD3. This CDR3 has 19 residues. J gave up 0 bases and V 2 bases, and 10 bases lay outside the gene matches. CDR1 TSWWSYY and CDR2 QGS come from the germline V gene. CDR3 amino acids: CALGETWGIRATYTDKLIF. The CDR3 DNA is TGTGCTCTTGGGGAAACCTGGGGGATACGCGCGACTTACACCGATAAACTCATCTTT.

J is TRDJ1 and V is TRDV1, with D possibly being TRDD2 (5 bases). The CDR3 runs 18 residues. Germline CDR1 is TSWWSYY and CDR2 is QGS. V dropped 3 bases and J dropped 0 bases, with 20 bases sitting between them. CDR3 residues: CALGDLPKRFPHTDKLIF. The CDR3 DNA sequence: TGTGCTCTTGGGGACCTCCCGAAAAGGTTTCCTCACACCGATAAACTCATCTTT.

This sequence joins TRDV1 and TRDJ1; 12 bases agree with TRDD3. Unmatched junction bases numbered 24, after V lost 5 bases and J lost 2 bases. From germline, CDR1 is TSWWSYY and CDR2 QGS. The CDR3 contains 22 residues. In DNA form, the CDR3 reads TGTGCTCTTGGGTCCCCCAGGTCCCCCTACTCCGTACTGGGGGATACAACCGATAAACTCATCTTT. This sequence encodes CALGSPRSPYSVLGDTTDKLIF.

As to this clone: This sample also contains other DNA sequences that code for the same CDR3. The chain couples TRDV2 to TRDJ1; 11 nucleotides agree with TRDD3. V lost 4 bases to trimming and J lost 3 bases; unmatched junction nucleotides: 27. The germline CDR1 and CDR2 sequences are GEAIGNYY and EKD. The CDR3 is made up of 22 amino acids. The CDR3 is CACDTTLSWSLLGDKGADKLIF. The CDR3 nucleotides are TGTGCCTGTGATACAACGCTTTCCTGGTCCTTACTGGGGGATAAGGGCGCCGATAAACTCATCTTT.

This clone was recorded a few times. Relative to the germline gene, one junction end is altered; a read error may explain this. The chain combines TRDV1 with TRDJ1, with 7 bases identical to TRDD3. The CDR3 contains 19 residues. Germline CDR1 reads TSWWSYY; CDR2 reads QGS. CDR3 nucleotides: TGTGCTCTTGGGGGCGACCGCTTCCCGATGGGGGACAACACCGATAAACGCATCTTT. The encoded protein is CALGGDRFPMGDNTDKRIF.

The chain links TRDV1 to TRDJ1; 7 bases line up with TRDD2. V gave up 4 bases and J gave up 0 bases; unmatched junction bases: 20. The germline CDR1 and CDR2 sequences are TSWWSYY and QGS. The CDR3 consists of 20 residues. DNA of the CDR3: TGTGCTCTTGGGGCCCCCCTTCCAGGCCTTCCTGCTAAGTACACCGATAAACTCATCTTT. It encodes CALGAPLPGLPAKYTDKLIF.

This clone was observed a single time. The gene calls are TRDV1 and TRDJ1, with TRDD3 matching over 12 bases. This CDR3 is 22 amino acids long. The trim removed 0 bases at V and 2 bases at J, leaving 19 bases unmatched. CDR1 is TSWWSYY and CDR2 is QGS in the germline V gene. CDR3 loop: CALGELALLWGIRGPWTDKLIF. As DNA, the CDR3 is TGTGCTCTTGGGGAACTAGCCCTCCTCTGGGGGATACGAGGGCCATGGACCGATAAACTCATCTTT.

In its sample, this clone was seen a few times. This chain links TRDV1 with TRDJ1; 7 bases map to TRDD3. There are 18 residues in the CDR3. Germline V lookup: CDR1 TSWWSYY, CDR2 QGS. V lost 0 bases to trimming and J lost 0 bases; unmatched junction nucleotides: 10. CDR3 protein: CALGELVSGGIYTDKLIF. Written as DNA, the CDR3 is TGTGCTCTTGGGGAACTAGTTTCCGGGGGGATCTACACCGATAAACTCATCTTT.

Only a few counts were recorded for this clone. The genes are TRDV1 and TRDJ1, with TRDD3 matching over 11 bases. The CDR3 is 20 residues long. CDR1 is TSWWSYY, CDR2 QGS, per germline. V lost 3 bases to trimming and J lost 6 bases; unmatched junction nucleotides: 21. The CDR3 protein is CALGDPFLFGGYGAYNKLIF. CDR3 bases: TGTGCTCTTGGGGACCCCTTCCTATTTGGGGGATACGGGGCTTACAATAAACTCATCTTT.

This clone was seen a handful of times. The chain uses TRDV1 and TRDJ1, with TRDD3 identical over 9 bases. V was clipped by 4 bases and J by 3 bases; unmatched bases: 21. Germline V lookup: CDR1 TSWWSYY, CDR2 QGS. There are 20 residues in the CDR3. The CDR3 is CALGVPFVIPGGSLADKLIF. CDR3 nucleotides: TGTGCTCTTGGGGTCCCCTTCGTGATCCCTGGGGGATCTTTGGCCGATAAACTCATCTTT.

In the case of this clone: Sequence at one end of the junction differs from germline and may be a read error. The chain recombines TRDV1 with TRDJ1, with a weak D call TRDD3 (5 bases). Germline-derived CDR1 and CDR2 are TSWWSYY and QGS. The CDR3 spans 19 residues. The CDR3: CALGELVIIRDGGVDKPIF. CDR3 nucleotides: TGTGCTCTTGGGGAACTAGTAATTATAAGGGATGGCGGAGTCGATAAACCCATCTTT.

This clone was seen only a few times. V is TRDV1 and J is TRDJ1; the match to TRDD3 covers 11 bases. CDR1 and CDR2 from the germline V gene are TSWWSYY and QGS. CDR3 length: 24 residues. Germline trimming cut 0 bases from V and 2 bases from J; bases unmatched to any gene: 26. In DNA form, the CDR3 reads TGTGCTCTTGGGGAACTATTCCTTCCTACGTATGTGGTGGGGGATACGCCAGTAACCGATAAACTCATCTTT. It codes for CALGELFLPTYVVGDTPVTDKLIF.

The chain employs TRDV1 and TRDJ1; 8 bases are shared with TRDD3. The CDR3 has 18 amino acids. Germline-derived CDR1 and CDR2 are TSWWSYY and QGS. V was pared by 4 bases and J by 4 bases, with 17 bases of the junction left unmatched. The CDR3 bases are TGTGCTCTTGGGGTGGCTATAGAGGTACTGGGGGGCTACGATAAACTCATCTTT. Amino acids: CALGVAIEVLGGYDKLIF.

This clone was seen a few times. The J gene is TRDJ1, the V gene TRDV1, with TRDD3 identical over 8 bases. The CDR3 has 18 residues. Germline lookup yields CDR1 TSWWSYY and CDR2 QGS. With V trimmed by 4 bases and J by 7 bases, 20 bases remained unmatched. CDR3 nucleotides: TGTGCTCTTGGGGGCCCATCCGAAACTACGGACTGGGGGGGTAAACTCATCTTT. Translating it yields CALGGPSETTDWGGKLIF.

The genes are TRDV1 and TRDJ1, with 9 positions matching TRDD3. Germline V gene lookup returns CDR1 TSWWSYY and CDR2 QGS. This CDR3 region has 19 residues. V gave up 4 bases and J gave up 0 bases; unmatched junction bases: 15. The CDR3 nucleotides read TGTGCTCTTGGGGTTAACAGGGGATACGCCCCAATTCACACCGATAAACTCATCTTT. It is translated as CALGVNRGYAPIHTDKLIF.

This clone was counted a few times. The rearrangement joins TRDV1 to TRDJ1, with 9 positions matching TRDD3. The length of the CDR3 is 25 residues. The ends lost 0 bases at V and 0 bases at J; junction bases unmatched: 29. The germline gives CDR1 TSWWSYY, CDR2 QGS. The CDR3 spells CALGELGGPCHHGGYGSTYTDKLIF. CDR3 nucleotides: TGTGCTCTTGGGGAACTGGGAGGGCCTTGTCATCATGGGGGATATGGGTCCACATACACCGATAAACTCATCTTT.

A few counts support this clone. The chain combines TRDV1 with TRDJ1; tentative D call: TRDD2 (9 bases). This CDR3 comprises 19 residues. Deletions cut 3 bases from V and 1 base from J, with 24 bases between. From germline, CDR1 is TSWWSYY and CDR2 QGS. Written as DNA, the CDR3 is TGTGCTCTTGGGGATTCCTTCCTACTGGGGGGATGTTCCACCGATAAACTCATCTTT. Its protein is CALGDSFLLGGCSTDKLIF.

This clone has just a few counts. V usage is TRDV1 and J usage is TRDJ1; 9 positions match TRDD3. The CDR3 spans 23 residues. Per the germline V gene, CDR1 is TSWWSYY and CDR2 is QGS. V shed 3 bases, J shed 2 bases, and the junction held 28 bases outside the gene matches. The CDR3 protein is CALGDPVSYVVTSTGGHTDKLIF. The CDR3 bases are TGTGCTCTTGGGGACCCCGTTTCCTACGTGGTCACCAGTACTGGGGGACATACCGATAAACTCATCTTT.

There are a few counts of this clone. The chain combines TRDV1 with TRDJ1, with 10 bases fitting TRDD3. The CDR3 covers 18 residues. Germline values: CDR1 TSWWSYY, CDR2 QGS. J lost 0 bases, V lost 2 bases, and 9 bases had no gene match. CDR3: CALGENYWGMVYTDKLIF. In DNA, the CDR3 is TGTGCTCTTGGGGAAAACTACTGGGGGATGGTCTACACCGATAAACTCATCTTT.

In its sample, this clone was seen a few times. This sequence joins TRDV1 and TRDJ1; 8 nucleotides align to TRDD3. V lost 0 bases and J lost 3; bases outside the gene matches: 21. The CDR3 covers 21 residues. Germline CDR1 TSWWSYY, CDR2 QGS. CDR3 in DNA: TGTGCTCTTGGGGAACTATATCTACTTGGGGGATTGTGTCCCGGACCCGATAAACTCATCTTT. It is translated as CALGELYLLGGLCPGPDKLIF.

This clone was found a few times. The chain recombines TRDV1 with TRDJ1; TRDD3 is a possible D gene (6 bases). This CDR3 comprises 19 residues. CDR1 and CDR2 (germline): TSWWSYY, QGS. V lost 3 bases, J lost 5 bases, and 28 bases lay in between. This chain's CDR3 is CALGELGSPRRLLGDKLIF. The CDR3 nucleotides read TGTGCTCTTGGGGAGCTAGGGAGTCCTAGAAGGTTGCTGGGGGATAAACTCATCTTT.

A few counts support this clone. An end of the junction differs from the germline gene, which may be a read error. The chain joins TRDV1 to TRDJ1; possible D gene TRDD3, 6 bases. Germline-derived CDR1 and CDR2 are TSWWSYY and QGS. The CDR3 covers 12 residues. The CDR3 DNA is TGCGCTAGGGGATTCTACACCGATAAACTCATCTTT. Its translation: CARGFYTDKLIF.